This TCR beta chain came from a study of blood T cell repertoires in COVID-19. Study background: From the United States, Italy and Spain came samples of acute and convalescent COVID-19.

Seattle's cohort entered during active infection and was followed longitudinally. In the study's own analysis: Reference gene primer amplification gave nucleated cell count estimates. Data came from immunoSEQ multiplex PCR; TCRdb stores just in-frame clones and leaves some out. V and J calls and clone size come straight from that table; D and trimming were deduced from the DNA. This repertoire shows approximately 280,000 clones, roughly 84% found once; its top ten account for around 1.6%. The germline V gene has CDR1 MDHEN and CDR2 SYDVKM. Losses at the gene ends were 4 bases for V and 3 bases for J; bases not matched to a gene: 5. This CDR3 has 15 residues.

The rearrangement links TRBV28 to TRBJ1-4; TRBD1 aligns across 7 bases. Material: peripheral blood. This TCR was recovered from a human donor with COVID-19, enrolled during active disease. The donor label of this sample is uncertain. The CDR3 reads CASSSPGQPNEKLFF. The CDR3 nucleotides are TGTGCCAGCAGTTCTCCGGGACAGCCTAATGAAAAACTGTTTTTT.